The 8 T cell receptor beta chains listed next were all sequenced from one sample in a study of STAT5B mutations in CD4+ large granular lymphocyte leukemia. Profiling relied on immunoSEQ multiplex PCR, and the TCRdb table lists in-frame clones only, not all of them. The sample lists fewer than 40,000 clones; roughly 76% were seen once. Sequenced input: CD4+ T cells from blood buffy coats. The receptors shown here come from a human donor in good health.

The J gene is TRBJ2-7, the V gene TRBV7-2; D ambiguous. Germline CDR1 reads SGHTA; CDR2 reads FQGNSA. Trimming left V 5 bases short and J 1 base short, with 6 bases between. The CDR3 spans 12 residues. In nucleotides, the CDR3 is TGTGCCAGCAGCCCGTCTTCCTACGAGCAGTACTTC. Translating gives CASSPSSYEQYF.

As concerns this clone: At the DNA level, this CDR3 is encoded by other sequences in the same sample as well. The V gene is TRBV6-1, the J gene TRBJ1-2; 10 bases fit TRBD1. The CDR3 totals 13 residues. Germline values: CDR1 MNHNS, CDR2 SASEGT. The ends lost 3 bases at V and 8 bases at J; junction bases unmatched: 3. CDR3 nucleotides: TGTGCCAGCAGTGACCGGGACAGGGGCGGCTACACCTTC. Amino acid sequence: CASSDRDRGGYTF.

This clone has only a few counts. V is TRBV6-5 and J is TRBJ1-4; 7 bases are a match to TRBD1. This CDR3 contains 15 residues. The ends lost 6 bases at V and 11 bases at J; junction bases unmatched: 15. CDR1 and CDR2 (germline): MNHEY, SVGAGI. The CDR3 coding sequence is TGTGCCAGCAGAGCTGACAGGGTGGTGTTTGGGAAACTGTTTTTT. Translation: CASRADRVVFGKLFF.

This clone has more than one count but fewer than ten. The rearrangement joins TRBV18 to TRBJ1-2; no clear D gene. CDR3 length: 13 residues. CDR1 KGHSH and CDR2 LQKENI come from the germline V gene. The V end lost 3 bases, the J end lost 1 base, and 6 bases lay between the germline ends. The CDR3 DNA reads TGTGCCAGCTCACCGAAGGATAACTATGGCTACACCTTC. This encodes CASSPKDNYGYTF.

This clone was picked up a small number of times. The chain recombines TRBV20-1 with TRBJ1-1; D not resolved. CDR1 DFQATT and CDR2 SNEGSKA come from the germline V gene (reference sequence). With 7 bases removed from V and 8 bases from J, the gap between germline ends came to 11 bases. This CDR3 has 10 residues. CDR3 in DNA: TGCAGTGTCGGCGGGATAGAAGCTTTCTTT. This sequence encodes CSVGGIEAFF.

CDR3 protein: CATMGGGRQPQHF. CDR3 DNA: TGTGCCACAATGGGGGGGGGCAGGCAGCCCCAGCATTTT. J is TRBJ1-5 and V is TRBV6-1; a possible D gene is TRBD1 (6 bases). V lost 10 bases and J lost 7, with 17 bases in between. CDR1 MNHNS and CDR2 SASEGT come from the germline V gene. The CDR3 is 13 residues long.

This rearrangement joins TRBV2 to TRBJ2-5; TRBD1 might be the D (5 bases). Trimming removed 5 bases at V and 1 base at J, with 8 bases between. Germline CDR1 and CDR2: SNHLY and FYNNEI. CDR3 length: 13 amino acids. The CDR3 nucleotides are TGTGCCAGCAGTCAGGGTTCCCAAGAGACCCAGTACTTC. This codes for CASSQGSQETQYF.

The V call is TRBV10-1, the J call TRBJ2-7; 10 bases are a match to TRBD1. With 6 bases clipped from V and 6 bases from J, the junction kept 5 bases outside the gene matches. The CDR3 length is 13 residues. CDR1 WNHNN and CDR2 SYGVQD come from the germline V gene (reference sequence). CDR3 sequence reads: CASSRQGAGEQYF. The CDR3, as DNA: TGCGCCAGCAGCCGACAGGGGGCTGGCGAGCAGTACTTC.